A single sample is the source of the 7 T cell receptor beta chains below, sequenced in a study of cytomegalovirus exposure and HLA in healthy donors. With 60 Vbeta and 13 Jbeta primers, the PCR was carried out. Assay used: immunoSEQ multiplex PCR; TCRdb lists only in-frame clones, some missing. The sample has about 77,000 clones, about four fifths seen once; the top ten hold around 1.5%. The sequenced material came from PBMCs. These receptors came from a man aged 35-49 years in good health and CMV-seronegative.

The chain combines TRBV7-6 with TRBJ2-7, with D possibly TRBD2 on 5 matching bases. Trimming removed 0 bases at V and 3 bases at J, with 12 bases between. The CDR3 runs 15 residues. CDR1 SGHVS and CDR2 FNYEAQ come from the germline V gene. In nucleotides, the CDR3 is TGTGCCAGCAGCTTAGCTGCGGGCGCGAACTACGAGCAGTACTTC. This codes for CASSLAAGANYEQYF.

This clone appeared a single time. The V gene is TRBV7-3, the J gene TRBJ2-5; 10 bases match TRBD2. The CDR3 runs 15 residues. The germline CDR1 and CDR2 sequences are SGHTA and FQGTGA. Trimming at V came to 5 bases and at J to 2 bases, leaving 5 bases not matched to a gene. CDR3 nucleotides: TGTGCCAGCAGCCCGACTAGCGGGCAACAAGAGACCCAGTACTTC. Translating it yields CASSPTSGQQETQYF.

V and J are TRBV29-1 and TRBJ1-1; D gene unclear. This CDR3 has 13 residues. Germline V gene lookup returns CDR1 SQVTM and CDR2 ANQGSEA. Trimming took off 3 bases at V and 1 base at J, with 9 bases between the two ends. CDR3 nucleotide sequence: TGCAGCGTTGAGGACTGGGAGAACACTGAAGCTTTCTTT. This sequence encodes CSVEDWENTEAFF.

The chain has TRBV5-8 and TRBJ1-3; no firm D call. Germline loops: CDR1 SGHTS, CDR2 YDEGEE. The CDR3 length is 16 residues. V lost 0 bases and J lost 0, with 10 bases in between. The chain's CDR3 is CASSLALLSSGNTIYF. The CDR3 DNA follows: TGTGCCAGCAGCTTGGCACTGCTTAGCTCTGGAAACACCATATATTTT.

This chain links TRBV6-5 with TRBJ2-5, with D perhaps matching TRBD2 (5 bases). Trimming shortened V by 6 bases and J by 2 bases, and 10 bases separated the two germline ends. This CDR3 is 13 amino acids long. Germline lookup yields CDR1 MNHEY and CDR2 SVGAGI. The CDR3 DNA sequence: TGTGCCAGCAGGCTAGCCGCACAAGAGACCCAGTACTTC. It translates to CASRLAAQETQYF.

This clone was counted a few times. The chain links TRBV28 to TRBJ1-1; no firm D call. The CDR3 length is 13 residues. Germline CDR1 reads MDHEN; CDR2 reads SYDVKM. V shed 1 base and J shed 9 bases, with 12 bases lying between them. CDR3 in DNA: TGTGCCAGCAGTTTATATCCTTACAGCCAAGCTTTCTTT. It specifies CASSLYPYSQAFF.

The rearrangement joins TRBV11-2 to TRBJ2-7, with D hard to call. The CDR3 extends over 14 amino acids. V was shortened by 1 base and J by 3 bases, with 10 bases between the two germline ends. Germline assignment: CDR1 SGHAT and CDR2 FQNNGV. The CDR3 loop reads CASSLAEVIYEQYF. The CDR3 bases are TGTGCCAGCAGCTTAGCTGAGGTGATCTACGAGCAGTACTTC.